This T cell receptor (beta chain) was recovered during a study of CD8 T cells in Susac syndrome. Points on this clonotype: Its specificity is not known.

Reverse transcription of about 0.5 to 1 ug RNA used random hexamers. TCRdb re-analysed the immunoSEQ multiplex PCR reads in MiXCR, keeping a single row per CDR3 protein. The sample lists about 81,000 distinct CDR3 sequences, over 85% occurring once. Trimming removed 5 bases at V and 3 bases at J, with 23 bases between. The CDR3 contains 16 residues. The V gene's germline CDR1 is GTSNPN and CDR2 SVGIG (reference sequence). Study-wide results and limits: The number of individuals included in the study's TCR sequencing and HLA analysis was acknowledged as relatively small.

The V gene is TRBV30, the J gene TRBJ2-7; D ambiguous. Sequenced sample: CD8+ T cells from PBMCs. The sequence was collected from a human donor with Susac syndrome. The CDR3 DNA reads TGTGCCTGGTCACCCGCAAATCCCGGGCCACTCTACGAGCAGTACTTC. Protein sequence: CAWSPANPGPLYEQYF.